This is a list of T cell receptor beta chains from one sample in a study of shared clonotypes between healthy human individuals. Some clones are missing from TCRdb's copy, which holds only in-frame ones; the method was immunoSEQ multiplex PCR. Of about 480,000 clones listed, roughly 78% were seen once; the top ten hold roughly 13%. Sequenced sample: PBMCs. All receptors come from a woman between 40 and 50 years old in good health. Some clones in this sample may be carry-over from other donors' samples. Both conserved end residues are part of each CDR3. The D gene is left open where the match is weak. Size is stated for part of the rows, as once, few or many counts, or as a class when the clone is expanded.

cdr3_length: 16; j_call: TRBJ1-1; d_call: TRBD1; clone_size: NA; v_call: TRBV28; cdr3_aa: CASSLVSGTGYTEAFF; cdr3_nt: TGTGCCAGCAGTTTGGTTTCCGGGACAGGGTACACTGAAGCTTTCTTT
cdr3_length: 15; j_call: TRBJ2-1; d_call: TRBD1; clone_size: once; v_call: TRBV5-1; cdr3_aa: CASSLSRTGHNEQFF; cdr3_nt: TGCGCCAGCAGCTTGAGCAGGACAGGCCACAATGAGCAGTTCTTC
cdr3_length: 14; j_call: TRBJ1-1; d_call: NA; clone_size: once; v_call: TRBV28; cdr3_aa: CASSLHLFSTEAFF; cdr3_nt: TGTGCCAGCAGTTTACATCTTTTTAGCACTGAAGCTTTCTTT
cdr3_length: 16; j_call: TRBJ2-3; d_call: NA; clone_size: NA; v_call: TRBV7-3; cdr3_aa: CASSRGSGGSTDTQYF; cdr3_nt: TGTGCCAGCAGCCGTGGCTCCGGGGGTAGCACAGATACGCAGTATTTT
cdr3_length: 14; j_call: TRBJ1-2; d_call: TRBD1; clone_size: many; v_call: TRBV6-5; cdr3_aa: CASSSIDRAYGYTF; cdr3_nt: TGTGCCAGCAGTTCTATAGACAGGGCCTATGGCTACACCTTC
cdr3_length: 15; j_call: TRBJ2-1; d_call: NA; clone_size: NA; v_call: TRBV9; cdr3_aa: CASSVGGTSGNEQFF; cdr3_nt: TGTGCCAGCAGCGTGGGCGGGACCTCGGGAAATGAGCAGTTCTTC
cdr3_length: 14; j_call: TRBJ2-5; d_call: TRBD1; clone_size: NA; v_call: TRBV7-9; cdr3_aa: CASSRQGLQETQYF; cdr3_nt: TGTGCCAGCAGTCGACAGGGATTACAAGAGACCCAGTACTTC
cdr3_length: 16; j_call: TRBJ2-3; d_call: TRBD2; clone_size: NA; v_call: TRBV11-2; cdr3_aa: CASSTRTSGSTDTQYF; cdr3_nt: TGTGCCAGCAGCACAAGGACTAGCGGAAGCACAGATACGCAGTATTTT
cdr3_length: 15; j_call: TRBJ1-1; d_call: NA; clone_size: few; v_call: TRBV2; cdr3_aa: CASSPFVGRNTEAFF; cdr3_nt: TGTGCCAGCAGCCCCTTTGTGGGAAGGAACACTGAAGCTTTCTTT
cdr3_length: 16; j_call: TRBJ2-1; d_call: TRBD2; clone_size: NA; v_call: TRBV4-2; cdr3_aa: CASSQDPDSGSREQFF; cdr3_nt: TGTGCCAGCAGCCAAGATCCGGATAGCGGGAGCCGTGAGCAGTTCTTC
cdr3_length: 14; j_call: TRBJ2-7; d_call: NA; clone_size: NA; v_call: TRBV6-5; cdr3_aa: CASSADRYSYEQYF; cdr3_nt: TGTGCCAGCAGTGCCGACAGGTACTCCTACGAGCAGTACTTC
cdr3_length: 14; j_call: TRBJ1-2; d_call: TRBD1; clone_size: NA; v_call: TRBV14; cdr3_aa: CASSMQGGLGGYTF; cdr3_nt: TGTGCCAGCAGCATGCAGGGGGGCTTAGGTGGCTACACCTTC
cdr3_length: 14; j_call: TRBJ1-1; d_call: NA; clone_size: NA; v_call: TRBV11-1; cdr3_aa: CASSFQGKGTEAFF; cdr3_nt: TGTGCCAGCAGCTTTCAGGGTAAGGGCACTGAAGCTTTCTTT
cdr3_length: 16; j_call: TRBJ2-2; d_call: NA; clone_size: once; v_call: TRBV5-1; cdr3_aa: CASSLAKRVNTGELFF; cdr3_nt: TGCGCCAGCAGCTTGGCGAAGCGGGTGAACACCGGGGAGCTGTTTTTT
cdr3_length: 9; j_call: TRBJ1-5; d_call: NA; clone_size: NA; v_call: TRBV27; cdr3_aa: CARRVPQHF; cdr3_nt: TGTGCCCGTAGGGTGCCCCAGCATTTT
cdr3_length: 14; j_call: TRBJ1-3; d_call: NA; clone_size: NA; v_call: TRBV7-2; cdr3_aa: CASSFSSSGNTIYF; cdr3_nt: TGTGCCAGCAGTTTTTCAAGCTCTGGAAACACCATATATTTT
cdr3_length: 15; j_call: TRBJ2-7; d_call: TRBD1; clone_size: few; v_call: TRBV18; cdr3_aa: CASSPSGQGAYEQYF; cdr3_nt: TGTGCCAGCTCACCTTCGGGACAGGGAGCATACGAGCAGTACTTC
cdr3_length: 15; j_call: TRBJ2-7; d_call: TRBD2; clone_size: NA; v_call: TRBV28; cdr3_aa: CASSTALAGGYEQYF; cdr3_nt: TGTGCCAGCAGTACCGCACTAGCGGGAGGCTACGAGCAGTACTTC
cdr3_length: 14; j_call: TRBJ1-1; d_call: NA; clone_size: few; v_call: TRBV4-1; cdr3_aa: CASSQAIAPAEAFF; cdr3_nt: TGCGCCAGCAGCCAAGCGATAGCCCCTGCCGAAGCTTTCTTT
cdr3_length: 16; j_call: TRBJ2-1; d_call: TRBD2; clone_size: NA; v_call: TRBV10-3; cdr3_aa: CAISRGGLDGFGEQFF; cdr3_nt: TGTGCCATCAGTCGAGGGGGACTAGATGGTTTCGGAGAGCAGTTCTTC
cdr3_length: 15; j_call: TRBJ1-5; d_call: TRBD1; clone_size: NA; v_call: TRBV28; cdr3_aa: CASSGDRASNQPQHF; cdr3_nt: TGTGCCAGCAGCGGGGACAGGGCTAGCAATCAGCCCCAGCATTTT
cdr3_length: 14; j_call: TRBJ1-1; d_call: NA; clone_size: NA; v_call: TRBV7-9; cdr3_aa: CASSLFGENTEAFF; cdr3_nt: TGTGCCAGCAGCTTATTCGGTGAGAACACTGAAGCTTTCTTT
cdr3_length: 14; j_call: TRBJ2-7; d_call: NA; clone_size: NA; v_call: TRBV2; cdr3_aa: CASNSRPLSYEQYF; cdr3_nt: TGTGCCAGCAACTCCAGACCCCTCTCCTACGAGCAGTACTTC
cdr3_length: 15; j_call: TRBJ2-5; d_call: TRBD2; clone_size: NA; v_call: TRBV29-1; cdr3_aa: CSVAPGLAGAETQYF; cdr3_nt: TGCAGCGTTGCTCCTGGGCTAGCGGGAGCAGAGACCCAGTACTTC
cdr3_length: 15; j_call: TRBJ2-7; d_call: TRBD1; clone_size: NA; v_call: TRBV27; cdr3_aa: CASSLIGTDPYEQYF; cdr3_nt: TGTGCCAGCAGTTTAATTGGGACAGACCCCTACGAGCAGTACTTC
cdr3_length: 14; j_call: TRBJ2-7; d_call: NA; clone_size: NA; v_call: TRBV6-5; cdr3_aa: CASSDHRRGYEQYF; cdr3_nt: TGTGCCAGCAGTGACCACCGACGGGGGTACGAGCAGTACTTC
cdr3_length: 16; j_call: TRBJ2-3; d_call: NA; clone_size: NA; v_call: TRBV19; cdr3_aa: CASSMWGRGGPERQYF; cdr3_nt: TGTGCCAGTAGTATGTGGGGGAGAGGCGGGCCCGAGAGGCAGTATTTT
cdr3_length: 15; j_call: TRBJ1-5; d_call: TRBD1; clone_size: NA; v_call: TRBV28; cdr3_aa: CASSPGQGGSQPQHF; cdr3_nt: TGTGCCAGCAGCCCGGGACAGGGAGGATCCCAGCCCCAGCATTTT
cdr3_length: 13; j_call: TRBJ2-1; d_call: NA; clone_size: NA; v_call: TRBV7-6; cdr3_aa: CASSLALDNEQFF; cdr3_nt: TGTGCCAGCAGCTTAGCGTTAGACAATGAGCAGTTCTTC
cdr3_length: 18; j_call: TRBJ2-5; d_call: NA; clone_size: NA; v_call: TRBV5-1; cdr3_aa: CASSHWWPGGGLQETQYF; cdr3_nt: TGCGCCAGCAGCCACTGGTGGCCTGGTGGCGGATTACAAGAGACCCAGTACTTC
cdr3_length: 13; j_call: TRBJ1-2; d_call: NA; clone_size: NA; v_call: TRBV28; cdr3_aa: CASRWPSDYGYTF; cdr3_nt: TGTGCCAGCAGATGGCCGAGTGACTATGGCTACACCTTC
cdr3_length: 16; j_call: TRBJ1-1; d_call: NA; clone_size: few; v_call: TRBV4-2; cdr3_aa: CASSPIGVQVNTEAFF; cdr3_nt: TGTGCCAGCAGCCCGATAGGGGTACAAGTGAACACTGAAGCTTTCTTT
cdr3_length: 14; j_call: TRBJ1-6; d_call: NA; clone_size: NA; v_call: TRBV5-4; cdr3_aa: CASSLDRGASPLHF; cdr3_nt: TGTGCCAGCAGCTTGGATCGGGGGGCTTCACCCCTCCACTTT
cdr3_length: 13; j_call: TRBJ2-1; d_call: NA; clone_size: NA; v_call: TRBV29-1; cdr3_aa: CSVERDRTNEQFF; cdr3_nt: TGCAGCGTTGAACGGGACCGGACTAATGAGCAGTTCTTC